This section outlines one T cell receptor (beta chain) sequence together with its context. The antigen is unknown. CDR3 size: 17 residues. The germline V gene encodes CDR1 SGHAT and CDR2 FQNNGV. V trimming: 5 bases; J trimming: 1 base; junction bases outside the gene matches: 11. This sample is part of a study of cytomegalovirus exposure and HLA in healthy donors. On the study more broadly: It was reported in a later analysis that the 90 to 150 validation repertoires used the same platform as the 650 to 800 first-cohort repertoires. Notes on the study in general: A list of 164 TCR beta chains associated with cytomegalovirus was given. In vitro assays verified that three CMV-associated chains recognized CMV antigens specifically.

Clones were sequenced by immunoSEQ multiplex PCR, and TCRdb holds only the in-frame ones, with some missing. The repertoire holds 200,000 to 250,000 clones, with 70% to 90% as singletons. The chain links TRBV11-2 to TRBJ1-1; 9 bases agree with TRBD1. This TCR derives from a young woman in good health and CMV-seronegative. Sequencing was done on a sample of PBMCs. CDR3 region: CASSPAGPGQGNTEAFF. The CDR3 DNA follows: TGTGCCAGCAGCCCGGCGGGACCGGGACAGGGGAACACTGAAGCTTTCTTT. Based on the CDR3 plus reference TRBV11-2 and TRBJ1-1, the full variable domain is EAGVAQSPRYKIIEKRQSVAFWCNPISGHATLYWYQQILGQGPKLLIQFQNNGVVDDSQLPKDRFSAERLKGVDSTLKIQPAKLEDSAVYLCASSPAGPGQGNTEAFFGQGTRLTVV.